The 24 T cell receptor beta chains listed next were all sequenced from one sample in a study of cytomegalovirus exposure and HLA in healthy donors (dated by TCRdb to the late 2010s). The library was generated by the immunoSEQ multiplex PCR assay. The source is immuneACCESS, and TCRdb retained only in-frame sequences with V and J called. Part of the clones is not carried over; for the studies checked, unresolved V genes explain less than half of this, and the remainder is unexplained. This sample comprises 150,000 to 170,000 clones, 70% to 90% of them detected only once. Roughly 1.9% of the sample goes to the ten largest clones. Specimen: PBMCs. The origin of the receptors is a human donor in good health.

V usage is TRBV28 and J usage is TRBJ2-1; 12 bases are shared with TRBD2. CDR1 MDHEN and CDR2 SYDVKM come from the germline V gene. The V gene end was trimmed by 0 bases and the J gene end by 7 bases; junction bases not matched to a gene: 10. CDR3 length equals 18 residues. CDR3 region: CASSLWVGLAGIWNEQFF. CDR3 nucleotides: TGTGCCAGCAGTTTATGGGTGGGACTAGCGGGCATATGGAATGAGCAGTTCTTC.

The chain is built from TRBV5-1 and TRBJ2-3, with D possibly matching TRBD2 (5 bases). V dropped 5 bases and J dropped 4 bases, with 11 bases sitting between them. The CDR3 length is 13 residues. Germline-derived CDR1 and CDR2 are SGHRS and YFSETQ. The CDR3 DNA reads TGCGCCAGCAGACGGACTGTTTCAGATACGCAGTATTTT. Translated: CASRRTVSDTQYF.

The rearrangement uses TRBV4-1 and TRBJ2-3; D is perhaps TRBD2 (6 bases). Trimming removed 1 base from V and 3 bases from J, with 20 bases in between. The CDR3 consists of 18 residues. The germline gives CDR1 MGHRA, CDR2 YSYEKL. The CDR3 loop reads CASSQVRRREKGTDTQYF. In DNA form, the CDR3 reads TGCGCCAGCAGCCAAGTGAGGAGGAGGGAGAAGGGTACAGATACGCAGTATTTT.

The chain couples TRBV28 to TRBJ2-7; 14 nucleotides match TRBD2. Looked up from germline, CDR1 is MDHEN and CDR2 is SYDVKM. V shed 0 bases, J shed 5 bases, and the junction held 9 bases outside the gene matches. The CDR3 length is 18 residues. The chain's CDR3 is CASSLWASTSGRANEQYF. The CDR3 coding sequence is TGTGCCAGCAGTTTATGGGCCTCGACTAGCGGGAGGGCTAACGAGCAGTACTTC.

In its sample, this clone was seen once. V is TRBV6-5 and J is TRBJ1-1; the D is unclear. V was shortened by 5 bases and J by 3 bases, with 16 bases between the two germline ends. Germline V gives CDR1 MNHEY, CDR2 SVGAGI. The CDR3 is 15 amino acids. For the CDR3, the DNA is TGTGCCAGCAGTCCACCCCCCAGGAGGGACACTGAAGCTTTCTTT. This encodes CASSPPPRRDTEAFF.

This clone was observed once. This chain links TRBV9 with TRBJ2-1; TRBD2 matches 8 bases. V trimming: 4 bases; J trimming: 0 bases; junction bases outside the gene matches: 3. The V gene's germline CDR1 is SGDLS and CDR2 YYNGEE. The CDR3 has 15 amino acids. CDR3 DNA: TGTGCCAGCAGCCGAAGCGGGAGCTCCTACAATGAGCAGTTCTTC. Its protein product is CASSRSGSSYNEQFF.

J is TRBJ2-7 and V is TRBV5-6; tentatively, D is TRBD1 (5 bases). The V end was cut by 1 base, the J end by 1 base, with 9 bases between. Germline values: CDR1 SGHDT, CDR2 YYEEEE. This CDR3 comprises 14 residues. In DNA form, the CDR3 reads TGTGCCAGCAGCTTGTGGGGCAGATCCTACGAGCAGTACTTC. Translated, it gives CASSLWGRSYEQYF.

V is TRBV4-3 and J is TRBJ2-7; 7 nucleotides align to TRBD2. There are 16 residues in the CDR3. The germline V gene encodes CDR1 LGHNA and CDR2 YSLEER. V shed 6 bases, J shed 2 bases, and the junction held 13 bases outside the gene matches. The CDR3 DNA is TGCGCCAGCAGTTATATGGCCCTAGCGGCACCCTACGAGCAGTACTTC. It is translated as CASSYMALAAPYEQYF.

The CDR3 DNA is TGTGCCAGCAGCCCTAGTCTCGCTCGGGGGAACTATGGCTACACCTTC. This gives the protein CASSPSLARGNYGYTF. V is TRBV13 and J is TRBJ1-2, with D perhaps matching TRBD1 (5 bases). V lost 5 bases, J lost 2 bases, and 18 bases lay in between. The CDR3 length is 16 residues. Germline V CDR1 and CDR2: PRHDT, FYEKMQ (reference sequence).

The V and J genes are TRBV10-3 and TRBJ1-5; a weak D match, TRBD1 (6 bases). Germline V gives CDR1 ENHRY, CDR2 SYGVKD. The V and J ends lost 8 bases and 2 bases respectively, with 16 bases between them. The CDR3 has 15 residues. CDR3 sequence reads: CAIGAGAAGNQPQHF. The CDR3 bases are TGTGCCATCGGGGCAGGGGCCGCCGGCAATCAGCCCCAGCATTTT.

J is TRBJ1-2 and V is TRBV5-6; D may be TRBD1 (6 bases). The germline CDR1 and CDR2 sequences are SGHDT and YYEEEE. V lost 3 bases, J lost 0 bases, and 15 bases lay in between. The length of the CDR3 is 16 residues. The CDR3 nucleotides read TGTGCCAGCAGCTACCAGGACAGAGTTCCTAACTATGGCTACACCTTC. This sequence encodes CASSYQDRVPNYGYTF.

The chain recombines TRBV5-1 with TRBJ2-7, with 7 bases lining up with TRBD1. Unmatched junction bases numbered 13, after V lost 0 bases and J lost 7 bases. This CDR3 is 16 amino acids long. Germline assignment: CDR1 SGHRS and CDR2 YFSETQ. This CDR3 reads CASSLGVDRVPREQYF. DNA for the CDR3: TGCGCCAGCAGCTTGGGAGTCGACAGGGTCCCCCGGGAGCAGTACTTC. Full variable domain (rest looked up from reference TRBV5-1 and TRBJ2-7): KAGVTQTPRYLIKTRGQQVTLSCSPISGHRSVSWYQQTPGQGLQFLFEYFSETQRNKGNFPGRFSGRQFSNSRSEMNVSTLELGDSALYLCASSLGVDRVPREQYFGPGTRLTVT.

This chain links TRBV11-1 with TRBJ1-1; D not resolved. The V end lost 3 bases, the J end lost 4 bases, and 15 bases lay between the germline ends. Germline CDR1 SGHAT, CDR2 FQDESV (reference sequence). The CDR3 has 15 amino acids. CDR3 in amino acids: CASSFIREWGTEAFF. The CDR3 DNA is TGTGCCAGCAGCTTCATAAGGGAGTGGGGCACTGAAGCTTTCTTT.

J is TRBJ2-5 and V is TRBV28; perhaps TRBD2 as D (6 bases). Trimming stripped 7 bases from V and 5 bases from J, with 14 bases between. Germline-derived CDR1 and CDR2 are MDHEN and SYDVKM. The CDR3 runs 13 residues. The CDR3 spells CASTLSGRETQYF. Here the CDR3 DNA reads TGTGCCAGCACCTTAAGTGGGAGGGAGACCCAGTACTTC.

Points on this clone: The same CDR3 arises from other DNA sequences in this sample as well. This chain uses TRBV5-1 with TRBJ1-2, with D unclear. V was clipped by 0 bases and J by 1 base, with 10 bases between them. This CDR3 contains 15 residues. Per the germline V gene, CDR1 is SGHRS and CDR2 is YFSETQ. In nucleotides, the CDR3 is TGCGCCAGCAGCTTGGTGGCAGGCGTTAACTATGGCTACACCTTC. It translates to CASSLVAGVNYGYTF.

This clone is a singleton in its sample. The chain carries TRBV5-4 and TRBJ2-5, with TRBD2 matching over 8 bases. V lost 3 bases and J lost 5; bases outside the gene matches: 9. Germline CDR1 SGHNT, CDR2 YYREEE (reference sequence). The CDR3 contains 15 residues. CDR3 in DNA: TGTGCCAGCAGCTCTTTCGGCGGGGGGTTTGAGACCCAGTACTTC. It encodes CASSSFGGGFETQYF.

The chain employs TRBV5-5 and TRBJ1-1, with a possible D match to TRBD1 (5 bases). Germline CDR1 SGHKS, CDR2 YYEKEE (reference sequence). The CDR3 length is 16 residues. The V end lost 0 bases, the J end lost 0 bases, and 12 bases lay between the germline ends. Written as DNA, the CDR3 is TGTGCCAGCAGCTTGGAGGGGTGGGAACTGAACACTGAAGCTTTCTTT. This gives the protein CASSLEGWELNTEAFF.

The CDR3 coding sequence is TGTGCCAGCAGTAGACAGGGACCGTTTGATGGCTACACCTTC. Translating gives CASSRQGPFDGYTF. The chain carries TRBV6-6 and TRBJ1-2; TRBD1 matches 7 bases. This CDR3 comprises 14 residues. V trimming: 5 bases; J trimming: 6 bases; junction bases outside the gene matches: 9. Per the germline V gene, CDR1 is MNHNY and CDR2 is SVGAGI (reference sequence).

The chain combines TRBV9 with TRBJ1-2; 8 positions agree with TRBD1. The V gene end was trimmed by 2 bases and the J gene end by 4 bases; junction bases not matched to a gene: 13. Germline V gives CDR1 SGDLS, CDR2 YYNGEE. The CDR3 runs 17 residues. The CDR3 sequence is CASSVVNRPGGGYGYTF. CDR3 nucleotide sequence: TGTGCCAGCAGCGTGGTTAATCGGCCAGGGGGCGGCTATGGCTACACCTTC.

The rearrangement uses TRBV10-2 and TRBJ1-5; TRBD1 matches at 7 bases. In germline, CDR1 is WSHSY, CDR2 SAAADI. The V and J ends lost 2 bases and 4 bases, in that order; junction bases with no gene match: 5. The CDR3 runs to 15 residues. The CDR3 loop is CASSEAGGNNQPQHF. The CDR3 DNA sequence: TGCGCCAGCAGTGAGGCAGGGGGGAATAATCAGCCCCAGCATTTT.

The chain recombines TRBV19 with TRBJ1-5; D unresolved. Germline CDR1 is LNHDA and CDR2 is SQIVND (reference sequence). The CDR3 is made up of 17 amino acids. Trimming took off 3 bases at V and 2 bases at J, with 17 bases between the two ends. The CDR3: CASSIGGRAMGNQPQHF. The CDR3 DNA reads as TGTGCCAGTAGTATCGGAGGAAGGGCTATGGGCAATCAGCCCCAGCATTTT.

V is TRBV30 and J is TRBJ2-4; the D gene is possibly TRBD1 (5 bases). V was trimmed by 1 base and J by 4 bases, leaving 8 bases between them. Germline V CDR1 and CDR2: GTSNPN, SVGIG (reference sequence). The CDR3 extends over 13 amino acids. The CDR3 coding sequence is TGTGCCTGGAGTGCAGACAGAAAAAACATTCAGTACTTC. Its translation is CAWSADRKNIQYF.

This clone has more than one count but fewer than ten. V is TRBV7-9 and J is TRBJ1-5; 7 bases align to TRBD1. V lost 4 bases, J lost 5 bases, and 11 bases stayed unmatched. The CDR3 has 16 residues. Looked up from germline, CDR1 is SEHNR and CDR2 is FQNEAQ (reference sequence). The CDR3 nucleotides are TGTGCCAGCAGCTCATTCCCCTCAGGGGGAGATCAGCCCCAGCATTTT. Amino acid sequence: CASSSFPSGGDQPQHF.

The CDR3 coding sequence is TGTGCCAGCAGCGTAGTGGGGGGGCTAAGCGCAGATACGCAGTATTTT. This gives the protein CASSVVGGLSADTQYF. This chain joins TRBV9 and TRBJ2-3; maybe TRBD2 (7 bases). CDR1 SGDLS and CDR2 YYNGEE come from the germline V gene. Trimming removed 0 bases from V and 4 bases from J, with 15 bases in between. The CDR3 totals 16 residues.